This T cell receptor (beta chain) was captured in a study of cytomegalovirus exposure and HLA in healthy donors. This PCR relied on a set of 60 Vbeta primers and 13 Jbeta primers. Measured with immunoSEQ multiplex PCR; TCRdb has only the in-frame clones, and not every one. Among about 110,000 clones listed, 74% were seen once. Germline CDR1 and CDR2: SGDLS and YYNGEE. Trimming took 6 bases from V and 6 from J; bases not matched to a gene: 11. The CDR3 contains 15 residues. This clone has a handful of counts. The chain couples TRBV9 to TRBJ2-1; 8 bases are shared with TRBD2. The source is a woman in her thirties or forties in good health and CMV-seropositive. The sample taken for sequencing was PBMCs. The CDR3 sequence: CASTLAGGEANEQFF. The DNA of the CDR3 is TGTGCCAGCACCCTAGCCGGGGGGGAAGCCAATGAGCAGTTCTTC.